The clone carrying this T cell receptor beta chain is medium-sized in the sample. These data belong to a study of tumor-infiltrating lymphocytes in oesophageal squamous cell carcinoma. With 5 bases removed from V and 4 bases from J, the gap between germline ends came to 12 bases. The CDR3 runs 13 residues. CDR1 is SEHNR and CDR2 is FQNEAQ in the germline V gene (reference sequence). MiXCR, applied by TCRdb to the PCR reads, yields one record per CDR3 protein. This table has fewer than 20,000 distinct CDR3 sequences, around 38% appearing once. The receptor was derived from a male donor with esophageal squamous cell carcinoma. The sample consisted of normal esophageal tissue next to the tumor. The chain joins TRBV7-9 to TRBJ2-7; weak D call: TRBD2 (5 bases). The CDR3 here is CASSPRTDYEQYF. The CDR3 DNA reads as TGTGCCAGCAGCCCAAGGACTGATTACGAGCAGTACTTC.